The T cell receptor (beta chain) under discussion was sequenced for a study of T cells in Graves' hyperthyroidism and ophthalmopathy. Study-wide context: Peripheral blood specimens were obtained at initial diagnosis, prior to any treatment.

Authors of the study amplified TCR beta CDR3 regions from RNA transcripts. TCR CDR3 regions were first amplified by RT-PCR with HTBI primers. TCRdb reprocessed the multiplex PCR reads with MiXCR, giving one entry per CDR3 protein. This table holds fewer than 650,000 distinct CDR3 sequences, 12% to 15% found once. J was trimmed by 3 bases and V by 6 bases; bases with no gene match: 10. There are 16 residues in the CDR3. The germline V gene encodes CDR1 LNHDA and CDR2 SQIVND (reference sequence). Aged 18 to 65, the patients had hyperthyroidism that was newly diagnosed and had lasted under 2 months. This clonotype was seen only a few times.

V and J are TRBV19 and TRBJ1-5, with 8 bases lining up with TRBD1. The sequence came from a middle-aged woman with Graves' hyperthyroidism. Sequencing was carried out using blood. Here the CDR3 reads CASSGTPTGVNQPQHF. DNA for the CDR3: TGTGCCAGTAGCGGCACCCCGACAGGGGTCAATCAGCCCCAGCATTTT.